The 27 T cell receptor beta chains below come from one sample, sequenced in a study of post-analysis software for immune sequencing data. Libraries were made from TCR beta cDNA, and they carried unique molecular identifiers. Via MiXCR, TCRdb re-called the PCR reads, giving one row per CDR3 protein. The repertoire has around 160,000 distinct CDR3 sequences, 30% to 45% of them found once; the top ten carry 25% to 30%. The source was blood, collected after autologous hematopoietic stem cell transplantation. Receptors originate from a girl aged 10 to 17 with multiple sclerosis.

The chain combines TRBV2 with TRBJ2-4; TRBD1 might be the D (5 bases). Gene TRBJ2-7 matches the end of the DNA better, so the J call may be wrong. CDR3 length: 17 residues. Germline loops: CDR1 SNHLY, CDR2 FYNNEI. CDR3 in amino acids: CASSTNLNRNKGYEQYF. The CDR3 region has the DNA TGTGCCAGCAGTACCAACCTTAACAGGAATAAGGGCTACGAGCAGTACTTC.

The chain is built from TRBV10-1 and TRBJ2-2; D ambiguous. Trimming shortened V by 6 bases and J by 1 base, and 9 bases separated the two germline ends. The CDR3 consists of 14 residues. CDR1 and CDR2 (germline): WNHNN, SYGVQD (reference sequence). CDR3: CASRPGLNTGELFF. In nucleotides, the CDR3 is TGCGCCAGCAGACCTGGGCTGAACACCGGGGAGCTGTTTTTT.

The CDR3 region is CASSETTSGRGYEQFF. The DNA of the CDR3 is TGTGCCAGTAGCGAGACGACTAGCGGGAGAGGGTATGAGCAGTTCTTC. This chain uses TRBV19 with TRBJ2-1; TRBD2 matches at 12 bases. V was clipped by 6 bases and J by 8 bases; unmatched bases: 11. Per germline, CDR1 LNHDA and CDR2 SQIVND (reference sequence). This CDR3 is 16 amino acids long.

The rearrangement joins TRBV7-2 to TRBJ1-2; D gene unclear. CDR1 and CDR2 from the germline V gene are SGHTA and FQGNSA. V lost 1 base to trimming and J lost 8 bases, with 17 bases between them. There are 15 residues in the CDR3. The CDR3 here is CASSLVGGQSWGYTF. CDR3 sequence (DNA): TGTGCCAGCAGCTTAGTCGGCGGGCAGAGCTGGGGCTACACCTTC.

V and J are TRBV5-5 and TRBJ2-3, with D perhaps matching TRBD1 (6 bases). The CDR3 runs 18 residues. V lost 4 bases and J lost 2, with 23 bases in between. Germline CDR1 and CDR2: SGHKS and YYEKEE (reference sequence). The CDR3 region is CASSPPGTPRSFTDTQYF. The CDR3 nucleotides read TGTGCCAGCAGCCCGCCGGGGACACCACGCTCATTCACAGATACGCAGTATTTT.

The V gene is TRBV5-6, the J gene TRBJ1-2; the match to TRBD1 covers 10 bases. Per germline, CDR1 SGHDT and CDR2 YYEEEE. The CDR3 spans 15 residues. The trim removed 0 bases at V and 1 base at J, leaving 0 bases unmatched. The CDR3 DNA follows: TGTGCCAGCAGCTTGGGGACAGGGGGTAACTATGGCTACACCTTC. Translating it yields CASSLGTGGNYGYTF.

This clonotype was seen a handful of times. The V gene is TRBV4-2, the J gene TRBJ2-5; tentatively, D is TRBD2 (5 bases). The V gene's germline CDR1 is LGHNA and CDR2 YNFKEQ. The CDR3 has 17 residues. V was clipped by 0 bases and J by 5 bases, with 19 bases between them. The CDR3 is CASSQDREVGGVETQYF. In DNA form, the CDR3 reads TGTGCCAGCAGCCAAGATCGTGAGGTAGGAGGTGTGGAGACCCAGTACTTC.

This clonotype was recorded at least ten times. This chain links TRBV3-1 with TRBJ2-5; 7 bases match TRBD2. The CDR3 is 15 amino acids. The ends lost 2 bases at V and 3 bases at J; junction bases unmatched: 6. Germline V CDR1 and CDR2: LGHDT, YNNKEL (reference sequence). In DNA, the CDR3 is TGTGCCAGCAGCCAATTCCCGGGAGGAAAAGAGACCCAGTACTTC. This translates into CASSQFPGGKETQYF.

The chain combines TRBV3-1 with TRBJ2-3; possibly TRBD2 for D (6 bases). Per germline, CDR1 LGHDT and CDR2 YNNKEL (reference sequence). V shed 3 bases and J shed 1 base, with 32 bases lying between them. This CDR3 region has 22 residues. CDR3 sequence reads: CASSQPKTGEYKWEACTDTQYF. CDR3 bases: TGTGCCAGCAGCCAGCCGAAGACGGGGGAGTATAAGTGGGAGGCCTGCACAGATACGCAGTATTTT.

On this clonotype: Since a much larger clone is just one base distant, this may be a read error. The chain uses TRBV5-1 and TRBJ2-2; D tentatively reads TRBD1 or TRBD2 (5 bases each). CDR3 length: 16 amino acids. V was shortened by 1 base and J by 6 bases, with 16 bases between the two germline ends. The germline V gene encodes CDR1 SGHRS and CDR2 YFSETQ. The CDR3 loop is CASSLSGAGIPGELFF. DNA of the CDR3: TGCGCCAGCAGCTTGTCCGGGGCAGGGATTCCCGGGGAGCTGTTTTTT.

This clonotype has a handful of counts. The chain uses TRBV6-2 or TRBV6-3 and TRBJ2-7; TRBD1 or TRBD2 may be the D gene (5 bases each). Germline V CDR1 and CDR2: MNHEY, SVGEGT. This CDR3 region has 14 residues. Trimming pared 8 bases from V and 0 bases from J, leaving 14 bases between. In DNA, the CDR3 is TGTGCCAGCCGGGACGCAGGATACTCCTACGAGCAGTACTTC. It specifies CASRDAGYSYEQYF.

The chain recombines TRBV12-3 or TRBV12-4 with TRBJ2-7; 9 positions agree with TRBD1. The V and J ends lost 3 bases and 3 bases, in that order; junction bases with no gene match: 6. This CDR3 region has 15 residues. Here the CDR3 DNA reads TGTGCCAGCAGTTTCGGCCCGGGACAGGGCTACGAGCAGTACTTC. It encodes CASSFGPGQGYEQYF.

The chain couples TRBV29-1 to TRBJ2-7, with D perhaps matching TRBD1 or TRBD2 (6 bases each). CDR1 and CDR2 from the germline V gene are SQVTM and ANQGSEA. V was shortened by 3 bases and J by 4 bases, with 16 bases between the two germline ends. The CDR3 spans 14 residues. The CDR3 sequence: CSVDGGQGRYEQYF. DNA of the CDR3: TGCAGCGTTGATGGGGGTCAGGGGAGGTACGAGCAGTACTTC.

The sample holds a few counts of this clonotype. The chain employs TRBV2 and TRBJ2-3; D perhaps matches TRBD2 (6 bases). The CDR3 totals 15 residues. Germline values: CDR1 SNHLY, CDR2 FYNNEI. Trimming took 2 bases from V and 5 from J, leaving 14 bases between them. The CDR3 loop is CASSEYAGREDTQYF. The CDR3 nucleotides read TGTGCCAGCAGTGAATACGCGGGGCGCGAAGATACGCAGTATTTT. The complete variable domain, with remaining parts taken from reference TRBV2 and TRBJ2-3, reads EPEVTQTPSHQVTQMGQEVILRCVPISNHLYFYWYRQILGQKVEFLVSFYNNEISEKSEIFDDQFSVERPDGSNFTLKIRSTKLEDSAMYFCASSEYAGREDTQYFGPGTRLTVL.

The CDR3 bases are TGTGCCAGCAGCTTCAAGGGGGCGGCGGGAGAGCAGTACTTC. Translating it yields CASSFKGAAGEQYF. The genes are TRBV7-2 and TRBJ2-5; D is possibly TRBD1 or TRBD2 (7 bases each). Trimming stripped 3 bases from V and 11 bases from J, with 19 bases between. Germline V lookup: CDR1 SGHTA, CDR2 FQGNSA. The CDR3 contains 14 residues.

This clonotype showed up just a few times. V gene TRBV11-2 combines with J gene TRBJ2-7; 8 bases line up with TRBD1. Germline V lookup: CDR1 SGHAT, CDR2 FQNNGV. This CDR3 is 16 amino acids long. V dropped 5 bases and J dropped 2; count of bases not matched to a gene: 11. As DNA, the CDR3 is TGTGCCAGCAGCACGAACCCGGGACAGGTAGCCTACGAGCAGTACTTC. It is translated as CASSTNPGQVAYEQYF.

V usage is TRBV6-1 and J usage is TRBJ1-2, with TRBD1 identical over 10 bases. Germline trimming cut 7 bases from V and 4 bases from J; bases unmatched to any gene: 6. The V gene's germline CDR1 is MNHNS and CDR2 SASEGT. The CDR3 spans 14 residues. This CDR3 is CASILDRGGYGYTF. CDR3 sequence (DNA): TGTGCCAGCATCCTGGACAGGGGGGGCTATGGCTACACCTTC.

The chain employs TRBV20-1 and TRBJ2-7, with TRBD2 matching 12 bases. The trim removed 5 bases at V and 7 bases at J, leaving 3 bases unmatched. CDR1 and CDR2 from the germline V gene are DFQATT and SNEGSKA (reference sequence). The CDR3 length is 12 residues. CDR3 sequence: CSAPGLAGEQYF. The DNA of the CDR3 is TGCAGTGCTCCTGGACTAGCGGGGGAGCAGTACTTC.

The CDR3: CASSTFSGRTANEQYF. CDR3 sequence (DNA): TGTGCCAGCAGTACATTTAGCGGGAGGACTGCCAATGAGCAGTACTTC. The gene calls are TRBV27 and TRBJ2-5, with 10 bases that match TRBD2. V gave up 5 bases and J gave up 11 bases; unmatched junction bases: 17. Germline assignment: CDR1 MNHEY and CDR2 SMNVEV (reference sequence). The CDR3 covers 16 residues.

This clonotype occurred a few times. The V and J genes are TRBV4-3 and TRBJ2-1, with 14 positions matching TRBD2. J lost 9 bases, V lost 2 bases, and 6 bases had no gene match. This CDR3 is 16 amino acids long. Germline assignment: CDR1 LGHNA and CDR2 YSLEER. This CDR3 is CASSQRLAGGSLEQFF. As DNA, the CDR3 is TGCGCCAGCAGCCAAAGACTAGCGGGAGGGAGTCTTGAGCAGTTCTTC.

This clonotype has a single count. The V and J genes are TRBV18 and TRBJ1-2; D possibly corresponds to TRBD1 (5 bases). The CDR3 extends over 15 amino acids. The germline gives CDR1 KGHSH, CDR2 LQKENI. Trimming shortened V by 2 bases and J by 3 bases, and 13 bases separated the two germline ends. CDR3 loop: CASSPILQVDYGYTF. As DNA, the CDR3 is TGTGCCAGCTCACCAATTTTACAGGTGGACTATGGCTACACCTTC. Full variable domain (remainder filled in from reference TRBV18 and TRBJ1-2): NAGVMQNPRHLVRRRGQEARLRCSPMKGHSHVYWYRQLPEEGLKFMVYLQKENIIDESGMPKERFSAEFPKEGPSILRIQQVVRGDSAAYFCASSPILQVDYGYTFGSGTRLTVV.

The sample holds a few counts of this clonotype. The V and J genes are TRBV15 and TRBJ2-2; D uncertain. There are 13 residues in the CDR3. Germline lookup yields CDR1 LNHNV and CDR2 YYDKDF (reference sequence). V lost 1 base and J lost 7, with 7 bases in between. CDR3 DNA: TGTGCCACCAGCAGAGGGCCAAGCGGGGAGCTGTTTTTT. Encoded protein: CATSRGPSGELFF.

This clonotype was counted only a few times. The CDR3 loop reads CSVVGRGPRSNEQFF. CDR3 sequence (DNA): TGCAGCGTTGTCGGAAGGGGGCCCCGGAGCAATGAGCAGTTCTTC. The genes are TRBV29-1 and TRBJ2-1; TRBD1 matches 7 bases. Per the germline V gene, CDR1 is SQVTM and CDR2 is ANQGSEA. V trimming: 4 bases; J trimming: 6 bases; junction bases outside the gene matches: 12. The length of the CDR3 is 15 residues.

This chain connects TRBV7-8 to TRBJ2-5; either TRBD1 or TRBD2 may fit D (5 bases each). The CDR3 loop spans 14 amino acids. CDR1 is SGHVS and CDR2 is FQNEAQ in the germline V gene. The V gene lost 5 bases and the J gene lost 1 base, with 11 bases spanning the gap. DNA of the CDR3: TGTGCCAGCAGCAGGGGACGGCTCCAAGAGACCCAGTACTTC. Amino acids: CASSRGRLQETQYF.

This clonotype was seen more than once but under ten times. The chain joins TRBV11-3 to TRBJ2-7; D is possibly TRBD2 (5 bases). Between the trimmed V and J ends, which lost 5 bases and 4 bases, there was a span of 9 bases. Per germline, CDR1 SGHNT and CDR2 YENEEA. This CDR3 comprises 12 residues. In DNA, the CDR3 is TGTGCCAGCAGCCAGAGGGAGTACGAGCAGTACTTC. Amino acid sequence: CASSQREYEQYF.

This clonotype was observed a few times. The chain links TRBV4-3 to TRBJ2-1; 9 bases line up with TRBD2. The trim removed 0 bases at V and 8 bases at J, leaving 8 bases unmatched. Germline V CDR1 and CDR2: LGHNA, YSLEER. The CDR3 consists of 16 residues. The CDR3 DNA sequence: TGCGCCAGCAGCCAAGAGGCGGGAGGGGCTTTGGATGAGCAGTTCTTC. It translates to CASSQEAGGALDEQFF.

This clonotype was seen more than once but under ten times. V usage is TRBV20-1 and J usage is TRBJ2-7; D not certain. The CDR3 loop spans 15 amino acids. V was clipped by 6 bases and J by 0 bases, with 18 bases between them. Looked up from germline, CDR1 is DFQATT and CDR2 is SNEGSKA (reference sequence). CDR3 in DNA: TGCAGTGCCCCCTCCCCGACTGCCAGCTCCTACGAGCAGTACTTC. Its protein is CSAPSPTASSYEQYF.